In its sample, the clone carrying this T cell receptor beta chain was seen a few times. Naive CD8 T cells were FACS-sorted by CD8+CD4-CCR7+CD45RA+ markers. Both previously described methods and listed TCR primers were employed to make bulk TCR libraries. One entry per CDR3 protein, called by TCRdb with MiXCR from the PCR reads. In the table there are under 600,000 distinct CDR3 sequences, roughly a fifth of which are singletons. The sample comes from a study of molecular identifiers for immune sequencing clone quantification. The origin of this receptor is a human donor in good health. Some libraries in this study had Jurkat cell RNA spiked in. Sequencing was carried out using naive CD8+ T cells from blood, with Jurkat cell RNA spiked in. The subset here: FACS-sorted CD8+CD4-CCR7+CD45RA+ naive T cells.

CDR3 in amino acids: CASSPGGQGHLYGYTF. CDR3 in DNA: TGCGCCAGCAGCCCAGGTGGACAGGGGCACCTCTATGGCTACACCTTC. The V call is TRBV4-1, the J call TRBJ1-2; 9 positions match TRBD1. The CDR3 totals 16 residues. J gave up 4 bases and V 4 bases, and 10 bases lay outside the gene matches. Per germline, CDR1 MGHRA and CDR2 YSYEKL.